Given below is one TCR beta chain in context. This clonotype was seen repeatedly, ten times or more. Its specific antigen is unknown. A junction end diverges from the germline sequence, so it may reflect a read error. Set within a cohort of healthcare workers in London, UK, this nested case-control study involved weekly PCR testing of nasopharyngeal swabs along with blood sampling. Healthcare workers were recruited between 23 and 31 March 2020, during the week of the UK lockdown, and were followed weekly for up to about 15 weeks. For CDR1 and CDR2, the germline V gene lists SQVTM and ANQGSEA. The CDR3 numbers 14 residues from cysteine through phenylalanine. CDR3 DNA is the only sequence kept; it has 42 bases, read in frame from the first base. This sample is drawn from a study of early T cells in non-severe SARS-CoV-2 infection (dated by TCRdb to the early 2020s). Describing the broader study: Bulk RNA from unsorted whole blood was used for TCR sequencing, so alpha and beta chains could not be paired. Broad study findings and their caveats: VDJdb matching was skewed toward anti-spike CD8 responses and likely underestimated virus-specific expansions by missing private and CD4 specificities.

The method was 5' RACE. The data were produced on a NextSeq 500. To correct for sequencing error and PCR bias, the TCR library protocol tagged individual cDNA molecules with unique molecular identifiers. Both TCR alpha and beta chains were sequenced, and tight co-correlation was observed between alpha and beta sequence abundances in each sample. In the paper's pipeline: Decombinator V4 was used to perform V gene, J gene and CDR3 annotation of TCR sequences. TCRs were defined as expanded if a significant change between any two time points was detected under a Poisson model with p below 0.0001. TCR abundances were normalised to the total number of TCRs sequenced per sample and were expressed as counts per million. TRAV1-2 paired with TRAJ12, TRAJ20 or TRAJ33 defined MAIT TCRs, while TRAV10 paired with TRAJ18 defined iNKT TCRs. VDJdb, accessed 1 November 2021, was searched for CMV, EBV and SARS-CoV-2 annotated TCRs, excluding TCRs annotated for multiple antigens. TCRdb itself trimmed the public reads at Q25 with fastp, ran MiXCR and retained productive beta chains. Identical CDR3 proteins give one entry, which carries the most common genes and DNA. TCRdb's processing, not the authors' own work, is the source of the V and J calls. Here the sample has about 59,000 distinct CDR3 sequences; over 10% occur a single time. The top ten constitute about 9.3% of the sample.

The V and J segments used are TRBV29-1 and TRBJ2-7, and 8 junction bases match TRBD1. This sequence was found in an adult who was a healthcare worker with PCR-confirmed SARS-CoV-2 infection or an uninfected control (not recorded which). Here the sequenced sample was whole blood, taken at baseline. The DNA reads TGCAGCGTAGAAGAGGGCAGGGGGCTCAACGAGCAGTACTTC. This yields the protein CSVEEGRGLNEQYF.